One and the same sample provided the 29 T cell receptor beta chains below, sequenced in a study of Ad26.COV2.S vaccination and SARS-CoV-2 variants. TCRdb keeps only in-frame clones here, not all; method: immunoSEQ multiplex PCR. The sample has some 480,000 clones, around 88% seen once. Treatment specified: 15 to 20 received Ad26.COV2.S at low or high dose, single or two shots; about 5 received placebo; per-sample allocation not given. Material that was analyzed had been drawn on day 63 after the first vaccine or placebo injection. Source: peripheral blood, taken in a trial of Ad26.COV2.S vaccine versus placebo. The receptors originated from a person between 18 and 59 years old who received the Ad26.COV2.S COVID-19 vaccine or a placebo.

V gene TRBV27 combines with J gene TRBJ1-2, with a possible D match to TRBD1 (5 bases). CDR3 length equals 13 residues. The V gene lost 1 base and the J gene lost 5 bases, with 8 bases spanning the gap. CDR1 and CDR2 from the germline V gene are MNHEY and SMNVEV (reference sequence). The CDR3 DNA reads as TGTGCCAGCAGTTTATGGGGGGATTATGGCTACACCTTC. Translated, it gives CASSLWGDYGYTF.

V gene TRBV9 combines with J gene TRBJ1-2, with D possibly TRBD1 on 6 matching bases. The germline V and J ends were trimmed by 4 bases and 7 bases, with 14 bases remaining between them. CDR1 SGDLS and CDR2 YYNGEE come from the germline V gene. This CDR3 has 13 residues. This chain's CDR3 is CASSRGRLAGYTF. The CDR3 coding sequence is TGTGCCAGCAGCAGGGGGAGGTTGGCTGGCTACACCTTC.

This sequence joins TRBV6-5 and TRBJ1-5; D not resolved. Germline lookup yields CDR1 MNHEY and CDR2 SVGAGI. V dropped 6 bases and J dropped 1 base, with 13 bases sitting between them. The length of the CDR3 is 15 residues. Here the CDR3 DNA reads TGTGCCAGCAGGGGTAGGGCTAGGAGCAATCAGCCCCAGCATTTT. It codes for CASRGRARSNQPQHF.

The genes are TRBV6-2 or TRBV6-3 and TRBJ2-1; TRBD2 is a possible D gene (6 bases). CDR3 length equals 13 residues. The germline V gene has CDR1 MNHEY and CDR2 SVGEGT. The V gene lost 7 bases and the J gene lost 3 bases, with 10 bases spanning the gap. The DNA for the CDR3 is TGTGCCAGCACCCCGGGAGACTACAATGAGCAGTTCTTC. It is translated as CASTPGDYNEQFF.

This clone has just a few counts. The rearrangement joins TRBV2 to TRBJ1-2; D gene uncertain. The CDR3 covers 14 residues. The germline V and J ends were trimmed by 8 bases and 3 bases, with 16 bases remaining between them. The germline gives CDR1 SNHLY, CDR2 FYNNEI. The CDR3 nucleotides are TGTGCCAGCTGGGTGGGAGGTCTTTACTATGGCTACACCTTC. It codes for CASWVGGLYYGYTF.

The CDR3 here is CASSFGQEANYGYTF. The CDR3 region has the DNA TGTGCCAGCAGCTTCGGACAGGAAGCTAACTATGGCTACACCTTC. The rearrangement joins TRBV5-4 to TRBJ1-2; 7 bases match TRBD1. After removal of 2 bases from V and 0 bases from J, the junction contained 4 bases not matched to a gene. The germline CDR1 and CDR2 sequences are SGHNT and YYREEE (reference sequence). The CDR3 is made up of 15 amino acids.

The chain carries TRBV2 and TRBJ2-7; 10 bases align to TRBD2. Germline CDR1 SNHLY, CDR2 FYNNEI. This CDR3 spans 15 amino acids. V trimming: 6 bases; J trimming: 7 bases; junction bases outside the gene matches: 12. The CDR3 DNA reads TGTGCCAGCAGGCCGGTAAGAGCGGGAGGGCTTGAGCAGTACTTC. It specifies CASRPVRAGGLEQYF.

V is TRBV19 and J is TRBJ1-1; D not certain. CDR1 and CDR2 (germline): LNHDA, SQIVND (reference sequence). V was clipped by 0 bases and J by 3 bases, with 8 bases between them. The CDR3 runs 14 residues. The CDR3 loop reads CASSIEGTDTEAFF. The CDR3 nucleotides read TGTGCCAGTAGTATAGAGGGTACGGACACTGAAGCTTTCTTT.

The J gene is TRBJ2-3, the V gene TRBV5-4, with 11 nucleotides matching TRBD2. CDR3 length: 16 residues. V was clipped by 7 bases and J by 9 bases; unmatched bases: 16. CDR1 is SGHNT and CDR2 is YYREEE in the germline V gene (reference sequence). The CDR3 coding sequence is TGTGCCAGCCGCCGGGCGTCGGGACTAGCGGAGGGGACGCAGTATTTT. Its protein is CASRRASGLAEGTQYF.

This chain uses TRBV10-3 with TRBJ2-7; D gene uncertain. V was shortened by 6 bases and J by 3 bases, with 18 bases between the two germline ends. The CDR3 is made up of 15 amino acids. Looked up from germline, CDR1 is ENHRY and CDR2 is SYGVKD. DNA of the CDR3: TGTGCCATCAGAAGTCGCACGGGTGAAAACTACGAGCAGTACTTC. Translating gives CAIRSRTGENYEQYF.

The rearrangement links TRBV29-1 to TRBJ2-1; 10 positions agree with TRBD2. The CDR3 sequence is 13 residues long. Germline-derived CDR1 and CDR2 are SQVTM and ANQGSEA. V was clipped by 7 bases and J by 9 bases; unmatched bases: 9. For the CDR3, the DNA is TGCAGCGGATCAGCTAGCGGGAGAGGTGAGCAGTTCTTC. It yields the protein CSGSASGRGEQFF.

CDR3: CASSAGGAYGYTF. The CDR3 coding sequence is TGTGCCAGCAGTGCGGGGGGGGCCTATGGCTACACCTTC. The rearrangement links TRBV28 to TRBJ1-2; maybe TRBD1 (6 bases). Germline lookup yields CDR1 MDHEN and CDR2 SYDVKM. The CDR3 covers 13 residues. Trimming stripped 5 bases from V and 4 bases from J, with 11 bases between.

The J gene is TRBJ2-1, the V gene TRBV5-1, with TRBD2 identical over 7 bases. J gave up 7 bases and V 0 bases, and 10 bases lay outside the gene matches. This CDR3 spans 16 amino acids. CDR1 is SGHRS and CDR2 is YFSETQ in the germline V gene. The chain's CDR3 is CASSLGLAGGRNEQFF. The CDR3 nucleotides read TGCGCCAGCAGCTTGGGACTAGCCGGGGGGAGAAATGAGCAGTTCTTC.

This chain connects TRBV7-2 to TRBJ2-1; possible D gene TRBD1, 5 bases. The CDR3 covers 17 residues. The ends were cut back, 1 base at V and 3 bases at J, with 16 bases in the middle. CDR1 and CDR2 from the germline V gene are SGHTA and FQGNSA. Written as DNA, the CDR3 is TGTGCCAGCAGCTTAGGGGGCGGCGGAAGGTTCTACAATGAGCAGTTCTTC. Its translation: CASSLGGGGRFYNEQFF. The full variable domain, in which reference TRBV7-2 and TRBJ2-1 provide the parts outside the CDR3, is GAGVSQSPSNKVTEKGKDVELRCDPISGHTALYWYRQSLGQGLEFLIYFQGNSAPDKSGLPSDRFSAERTGGSVSTLTIQRTQQEDSAVYLCASSLGGGGRFYNEQFFGPGTRLTVL.

V usage is TRBV11-2 and J usage is TRBJ2-1, with D perhaps TRBD1 (6 bases). This CDR3 comprises 13 residues. CDR1 SGHAT and CDR2 FQNNGV come from the germline V gene. Trimming took 4 bases from V and 4 from J, leaving 8 bases between them. Here the CDR3 DNA reads TGTGCCAGCAGCTCCCAGGGGTACAATGAGCAGTTCTTC. It translates to CASSSQGYNEQFF. Full variable domain (missing parts from reference TRBV11-2 and TRBJ2-1): EAGVAQSPRYKIIEKRQSVAFWCNPISGHATLYWYQQILGQGPKLLIQFQNNGVVDDSQLPKDRFSAERLKGVDSTLKIQPAKLEDSAVYLCASSSQGYNEQFFGPGTRLTVL.

The genes are TRBV19 and TRBJ2-1; 10 bases fit TRBD2. CDR1 is LNHDA and CDR2 is SQIVND in the germline V gene (reference sequence). Trimming cost V 5 bases and J 7 bases; bases outside gene matches: 11. The CDR3 spans 16 residues. CDR3 protein: CASSGFLGTSVNEQFF. DNA of the CDR3: TGTGCCAGTAGTGGATTCCTCGGGACTAGCGTAAATGAGCAGTTCTTC.

This rearrangement joins TRBV20-1 to TRBJ2-1; D remains ambiguous. The CDR3 consists of 10 residues. V was shortened by 1 base and J by 14 bases, with 9 bases between the two germline ends. Germline lookup yields CDR1 DFQATT and CDR2 SNEGSKA (reference sequence). CDR3 protein: CSARVVGEFF. DNA for the CDR3: TGCAGTGCTAGAGTCGTTGGTGAGTTCTTC.

The CDR3 sequence is CASSFGGGTPNIQYF. The CDR3 coding sequence is TGTGCCAGCAGTTTCGGGGGCGGTACCCCAAACATTCAGTACTTC. This rearrangement joins TRBV27 to TRBJ2-4; perhaps D is TRBD1 or TRBD2 (6 bases each). With 3 bases removed from V and 6 bases from J, the gap between germline ends came to 15 bases. The CDR3 has 15 residues. The germline V gene has CDR1 MNHEY and CDR2 SMNVEV (reference sequence).

This sequence joins TRBV9 and TRBJ2-1; the match to TRBD2 covers 9 bases. The CDR3 covers 15 residues. The germline gives CDR1 SGDLS, CDR2 YYNGEE. V trimming: 0 bases; J trimming: 9 bases; junction bases outside the gene matches: 7. The CDR3 is CASSVGGRALGEQFF. The DNA of the CDR3 is TGTGCCAGCAGCGTAGGCGGGAGGGCCTTGGGTGAGCAGTTCTTC.

This chain joins TRBV6-2 or TRBV6-3 and TRBJ2-5; D remains unclear. The CDR3 loop spans 11 amino acids. The V end was cut by 6 bases, the J end by 5 bases, with 7 bases between. Germline V gene sequence: CDR1 MNHEY, CDR2 SVGEGT. In DNA form, the CDR3 reads TGTGCCAGCAGCCAGTCGGAGACCCAGTACTTC. This translates into CASSQSETQYF.

The chain carries TRBV7-2 and TRBJ2-7; maybe TRBD2 (6 bases). Germline V gene sequence: CDR1 SGHTA, CDR2 FQGNSA. The CDR3 has 13 amino acids. Trimming pared 3 bases from V and 2 bases from J, leaving 8 bases between. CDR3 bases: TGTGCCAGCAGCTTTAGCGGTGCCTACGAGCAGTACTTC. Translating gives CASSFSGAYEQYF.

This clone was picked up one time. This chain connects TRBV15 to TRBJ2-3, with D possibly being TRBD2 (6 bases). CDR1 is LNHNV, CDR2 YYDKDF, per germline (reference sequence). The V gene lost 9 bases and the J gene lost 4 bases, with 20 bases spanning the gap. The CDR3 totals 15 residues. CDR3: CATHLAADAPDTQYF. The CDR3 DNA sequence: TGTGCCACTCACTTAGCGGCGGACGCACCAGATACGCAGTATTTT.

This clone was found a few times. This rearrangement joins TRBV27 to TRBJ1-5; D remains unclear. V dropped 5 bases and J dropped 4 bases, with 9 bases sitting between them. CDR1 is MNHEY, CDR2 SMNVEV, per germline (reference sequence). This CDR3 spans 13 amino acids. CDR3 DNA: TGTGCCAGCAGTCCCCGTCTAAATCAGCCCCAGCATTTT. It codes for CASSPRLNQPQHF.

The V call is TRBV6-1, the J call TRBJ2-7; tentative D call: TRBD1 (7 bases). This CDR3 has 15 residues. The V gene's germline CDR1 is MNHNS and CDR2 SASEGT. V lost 3 bases to trimming and J lost 3 bases, with 15 bases between them. This chain's CDR3 is CASSDKSRGDYEQYF. The CDR3 coding sequence is TGTGCCAGCAGTGATAAGTCCAGGGGGGACTACGAGCAGTACTTC.

V usage is TRBV5-1 and J usage is TRBJ2-1, with TRBD2 identical over 12 bases. Germline-derived CDR1 and CDR2 are SGHRS and YFSETQ. The CDR3 contains 17 residues. V dropped 0 bases and J dropped 4; count of bases not matched to a gene: 5. The CDR3 sequence is CASSLGTSGANYNEQFF. DNA for the CDR3: TGCGCCAGCAGCTTGGGGACTAGCGGGGCAAATTACAATGAGCAGTTCTTC. Full variable domain (missing parts from reference TRBV5-1 and TRBJ2-1): KAGVTQTPRYLIKTRGQQVTLSCSPISGHRSVSWYQQTPGQGLQFLFEYFSETQRNKGNFPGRFSGRQFSNSRSEMNVSTLELGDSALYLCASSLGTSGANYNEQFFGPGTRLTVL.

V usage is TRBV5-4 and J usage is TRBJ1-1, with D tentatively TRBD1 (6 bases). CDR1 and CDR2 (germline): SGHNT, YYREEE (reference sequence). This CDR3 region has 17 residues. V was trimmed by 1 base and J by 1 base, leaving 17 bases between them. This CDR3 is CASSLPSTGGRNTEAFF. DNA of the CDR3: TGTGCCAGCAGCTTGCCCTCGACAGGCGGAAGGAACACTGAAGCTTTCTTT.

V gene TRBV7-8 combines with J gene TRBJ1-5; D gene ambiguous. V was cut by 1 base and J by 8 bases, with 12 bases left in between. Germline CDR1 and CDR2: SGHVS and FQNEAQ. This CDR3 is 14 amino acids long. CDR3 bases: TGTGCCAGCAGCTTAGGATTCGGTTTTAAGCCCCAGCATTTT. It encodes CASSLGFGFKPQHF.

This rearrangement joins TRBV15 to TRBJ2-3, with 7 positions matching TRBD1. CDR1 and CDR2 (germline): LNHNV, YYDKDF (reference sequence). Unmatched junction bases numbered 6, after V lost 1 base and J lost 2 bases. The length of the CDR3 is 16 residues. This chain's CDR3 is CATSRGGGFNTDTQYF. The CDR3 region has the DNA TGTGCCACCAGCAGAGGAGGGGGCTTTAACACAGATACGCAGTATTTT.

This sequence joins TRBV21-1 and TRBJ1-2; the D segment call TRBD1 is taken from the table without a DNA check. TRBV21-1 is a known pseudogene. The CDR3 is 16 residues long. The CDR3 DNA reads as TGTGCCAGATGGATGTCAGGGGCTCCCGCTAACTATGGCTACACCTTC. Encoded protein: CARWMSGAPANYGYTF.